Listed below are T cell receptor beta chains from one sample, sequenced in a study of shared clonotypes between healthy human individuals. Repertoires were generated with immunoSEQ multiplex PCR, while TCRdb's copy carries only in-frame clones and drops some. The data contain 1.4 million to 1.5 million clones, around 95% of them seen just once; the ten biggest clones take up roughly 1.2%. The material sequenced was naive CD4+ T cells sorted from blood. The receptors stem from a man younger than 45 in good health. Both conserved end residues are part of each CDR3. Fields, in order: J gene, V gene, D gene, CDR3 DNA, CDR3 protein. A D gene is named only where the DNA matches it firmly.

>TRBJ2-1|TRBV29-1|NA
TGCAGCGGTGCGGACATTTATGAGCAGTTCTTC
CSGADIYEQFF
>TRBJ2-7|TRBV6-1|NA
TGTGCCAGCAGTGAGGTCCACTCCTACGAGCAGTACTTC
CASSEVHSYEQYF
>TRBJ2-6|TRBV4-3|NA
TGCGCCAGCAGCCAACGGCTCTCTGGGGCCAACGTCCTGACTTTC
CASSQRLSGANVLTF
>TRBJ2-7|TRBV14|NA
TGTGCCAGCAGCCAAGTTGGAGTTCCCGAGCAGTACTTC
CASSQVGVPEQYF
>TRBJ2-7|TRBV19|NA
TGTGCCAGTAGTATTGGGGGTCTATACGAGCAGTACTTC
CASSIGGLYEQYF
>TRBJ1-5|TRBV18|NA
TGTGCCAGCTCACACACGGACGGTTATCAGCCCCAGCATTTT
CASSHTDGYQPQHF
>TRBJ1-1|TRBV6-1|NA
TGTGCCAGCAGTGAAGCGCTTGGGGGAAGGCAATCAACTGAAGCTTTCTTT
CASSEALGGRQSTEAFF
>TRBJ2-2|TRBV7-9|NA
TGTGCCAGCAGCCTCAACGGGGCCTTAGCTGTCACCGGGGAGCTGTTTTTT
CASSLNGALAVTGELFF
>TRBJ1-2|TRBV29-1|NA
TGCAGCGTTGATAGTCTGGGGCAGAACTATGGCTACACCTTC
CSVDSLGQNYGYTF
>TRBJ1-4|TRBV19|NA
TGTGCCAGTAGCGGGTCTACAACTAATGAAAAACTGTTTTTT
CASSGSTTNEKLFF
>TRBJ2-7|TRBV6-1|NA
TGTGCCAGCAGTGAAGGATCATACGAGCAGTACTTC
CASSEGSYEQYF
>TRBJ1-2|TRBV27|NA
TGTGCCAGCAGTTTATTCGGCGGGACGGACTATGGCTACACCTTC
CASSLFGGTDYGYTF
>TRBJ2-5|TRBV28|TRBD2
TGTGCCAGCAGCCCTAGCGGGAGGGCCCGGGAGACCCAGTACTTC
CASSPSGRARETQYF
>TRBJ1-2|TRBV5-6|NA
TGTGCCAGCAGCTTGCCTCCAGGGGACTATGGCTACACCTTC
CASSLPPGDYGYTF
>TRBJ2-5|TRBV20-1|NA
TGCAGTGCTGAACAAGAGACCCAGTACTTC
CSAEQETQYF
>TRBJ2-1|TRBV7-2|NA
TGTGCCAGCAGCTTCGACAAACGCTCCTACAATGAGCAGTTCTTC
CASSFDKRSYNEQFF
>TRBJ2-7|TRBV28|NA
TGTGCCAGCAACTTCGGACGCTACGAGCAGTACTTC
CASNFGRYEQYF
>TRBJ2-5|TRBV5-1|TRBD1
TGCGCCAGCAGCTTGGGACAGGGGGCTGGGGAGACCCAGTACTTC
CASSLGQGAGETQYF
>TRBJ2-3|TRBV28|TRBD2
TGTGCCAGCAGTCACGGGGGAGGGCCCACAGATACGCAGTATTTT
CASSHGGGPTDTQYF
>TRBJ2-7|TRBV5-1|NA
TGCGCCAGCAGCCCCGTACCCGAGACCTACGAGCAGTACTTC
CASSPVPETYEQYF
>TRBJ2-1|TRBV30|TRBD2
TGTGCCTGGAGTCTTCGGGGGGGAATGTCCTTAGATGAGCAGTTCTTC
CAWSLRGGMSLDEQFF
>TRBJ2-3|TRBV5-4|NA
TGTGCCAGCAGCTTGGGGGCAGGGTTCACAGATACGCAGTATTTT
CASSLGAGFTDTQYF
>TRBJ2-5|TRBV5-4|NA
TGTGCCAGCAGCTTGGGAGCGGAAGAGACCCAGTACTTC
CASSLGAEETQYF
>TRBJ2-1|TRBV7-9|TRBD2
TGTGCCAGCAGCTTAGGATGGACTAGCGGGAGTAATGAGCAGTTCTTC
CASSLGWTSGSNEQFF
>TRBJ2-1|TRBV5-4|NA
TGTGCCAGCAGCTTTGGGGGGCGGGAGCATTATGAGCAGTTCTTC
CASSFGGREHYEQFF
>TRBJ2-7|TRBV6-1|NA
TGTGCCAGCAGGGTGGAACAATCCTACGAGCAGTACTTC
CASRVEQSYEQYF
>TRBJ1-1|TRBV5-1|TRBD1
TGCGCCAGCAGCTTGGGGGACAGGGGGAACACTGAAGCTTTCTTT
CASSLGDRGNTEAFF
>TRBJ1-2|TRBV15|NA
TGTGCCACCAGCAGAGGAGGGCAGAACTATGGCTACACCTTC
CATSRGGQNYGYTF
>TRBJ1-3|TRBV9|NA
TGTGCCAGCAGCGATCGGGCCCGAGGGCACTCTGGAAACACCATATATTTT
CASSDRARGHSGNTIYF
>TRBJ2-3|TRBV27|NA
TGTGCCAGCAGTTTCCGGGTTGGAACAGATACGCAGTATTTT
CASSFRVGTDTQYF
>TRBJ2-7|TRBV10-3|NA
TGTGCCATCAGTGGAAGAGTCTCCTACGAGCAGTACTTC
CAISGRVSYEQYF
>TRBJ1-2|TRBV28|NA
TGTGCCAGCAGTTTAACCCAGGCCACCTATGGCTACACCTTC
CASSLTQATYGYTF